A selection of T cell receptor beta chains follows, all from one sample in a study of blood T cells in healthy people across ages. TCRdb re-analysed the 5' RACE reads in MiXCR, keeping a single row per CDR3 protein. In the table there are fewer than 650,000 distinct CDR3 sequences, 25% to 35% of which are singletons. These data also formed part of another study, on T cells of mothers and their children.

The sequenced sample consisted of blood. Receptors originate from a boy aged 2 to 10 in good health. Each CDR3 is given with its conserved first and last residue. D genes are given only for firm matches. The size field is filled for only some rows; it gives once, few, many or a size class.

>TRBD2|TRBV30|NA|TRBJ2-5
TGTGCCTGGAGTTCCGGTGGTAGCGGGACAGAGACCCAGTACTTC
CAWSSGGSGTETQYF
>NA|TRBV2|NA|TRBJ2-3
TGTGCCAGCACAACAGATACGCAGTATTTT
CASTTDTQYF
>NA|TRBV20-1|few|TRBJ2-5
TGCAGTGCTAGAGATGGGAGTGGAGCGAGCGAGACCCAGTACTTC
CSARDGSGASETQYF
>NA|TRBV7-2|few|TRBJ2-1
TGTGCCAGCAGCCCCTCAGCGGCCTACAATGAGCAGTTCTTC
CASSPSAAYNEQFF
>NA|TRBV12-3/TRBV12-4|many|TRBJ2-5
TGTGCCAGCAGTTTGGAAGCGACCCAGTACTTC
CASSLEATQYF
>NA|TRBV11-2|NA|TRBJ2-1
TGTGCCAGCAGCTTAGGTCGAGGGGGGAGCTCCTACAATGAGCAGTTCTTC
CASSLGRGGSSYNEQFF
>TRBD1|TRBV6-6|NA|TRBJ2-2
TGTGCCAGCAGTCAGGGGGCGCGCGGGGAGCTGTTTTTT
CASSQGARGELFF
>NA|TRBV29-1|NA|TRBJ2-5
TGCAGCGTTGCGGGACTCTGGGAAGAGACCCAGTACTTC
CSVAGLWEETQYF
>TRBD2|TRBV7-8|few|TRBJ2-7
TGTGCCAGCAGCCCCTGGACTAGCGGGAGGGTCTACGAGCAGTACTTC
CASSPWTSGRVYEQYF
>NA|TRBV2|NA|TRBJ1-2
TGTGCCAGCAGTGAATGGCAGGGGAATAACTATGGCTACACCTTC
CASSEWQGNNYGYTF
>TRBD2|TRBV24-1|NA|TRBJ2-5
TGTGCCACCAGTGATCCCCGGGAGGAACAAGAGACCCAGTACTTC
CATSDPREEQETQYF
>NA|TRBV7-2|NA|TRBJ1-2
TGTGCCAGCAGCTTAGGTCCGTCAGGGGAGTATGGCTACACCTTC
CASSLGPSGEYGYTF
>TRBD2|TRBV20-1|few|TRBJ2-2
TGCAGTGCTAGAACGAGCGGGAGGAACACCGGGGAGCTGTTTTTT
CSARTSGRNTGELFF
>TRBD1|TRBV15|few|TRBJ1-2
TGTGCCACCAGCCCGGACAGGGGGGGCAACTATGGCTACACCTTC
CATSPDRGGNYGYTF
>TRBD1|TRBV6-5|NA|TRBJ1-1
TGTGCCAGCAGTTACTCGATAGGGGGCGGGAACACTGAAGCTTTCTTT
CASSYSIGGGNTEAFF
>NA|TRBV7-3|few|TRBJ2-7
TGTGCCAGCAGCCTTACCCAATTCCAGGAGCAGTACTTC
CASSLTQFQEQYF
>TRBD1|TRBV20-1|few|TRBJ2-7
TGCAGTGCTAGGGACAGGGGCAACGAGCAGTACTTC
CSARDRGNEQYF
>TRBD2|TRBV7-2|few|TRBJ2-6
TGTGCCAGCAGCTTAGCCCTAGCGGGGTTTTTCTCTGGGGCCAACGTCCTGACTTTC
CASSLALAGFFSGANVLTF
>NA|TRBV7-9|few|TRBJ1-2
TGTGCCAGCAGCTCCGCAGGCCACCTCTATGGCTACACCTTC
CASSSAGHLYGYTF
>NA|TRBV20-1|NA|TRBJ2-7
TGCAGTGCTAACAGCTTTGACGGGCCCTACGAGCAGTACTTC
CSANSFDGPYEQYF
>NA|TRBV30|few|TRBJ1-2
TGTGCCTGGCGGTTCGGGGCGCGAGGCTACACCTTC
CAWRFGARGYTF
>TRBD2|TRBV12-3/TRBV12-4|NA|TRBJ2-1
TGTGCCAGCAGTTTAGGGGGGGGTGGTGATGAGCAGTTCTTC
CASSLGGGGDEQFF
>TRBD2|TRBV10-3|NA|TRBJ2-7
TGTGCCATCAGTGGATACGGGGGGGCCGGGTACGAGCAGTACTTC
CAISGYGGAGYEQYF
>NA|TRBV3-1|NA|TRBJ1-3
TGTGCCAGCAGCCCCCCCTTGGGGAGAGGGGAGAACGGAAACACCATATATTTT
CASSPPLGRGENGNTIYF
>NA|TRBV19|NA|TRBJ2-5
TGTGCCAGTAGTATCTTTGGCAGGGTCGGAGAGACCCAGTACTTC
CASSIFGRVGETQYF
>NA|TRBV11-2|NA|TRBJ2-3
TGTGCCAGCAGCTTAAGCCAGGAAACAGGTACGCAGTATTTT
CASSLSQETGTQYF
>TRBD1|TRBV13|NA|TRBJ2-7
TGTGCCAGCAGCTCAACATGGACAGGTGGGAACTCCTACGAGCAGTACTTC
CASSSTWTGGNSYEQYF
>NA|TRBV2|NA|TRBJ2-5
TGTGCCAGGGGTTGGGGGGAGACCCAGTACTTC
CARGWGETQYF
>NA|TRBV20-1|few|TRBJ1-2
TGCAGTGCTAGAGATTTTCCCCGGTCGGGCTATGGCTACACCTTC
CSARDFPRSGYGYTF
>NA|TRBV29-1|once|TRBJ2-3
TGCAGCGTTCTACCTGATAGCACAGATACGCAGTATTTT
CSVLPDSTDTQYF
>NA|TRBV28|few|TRBJ1-2
TGTGCCAGCACCGGGTCCCCCATTAACTATGGCTACACCTTC
CASTGSPINYGYTF
>TRBD1|TRBV3-1|NA|TRBJ2-4
TGTGCCAGCACCAGGACAGGGCATCAAAACACTCAGTACTTC
CASTRTGHQNTQYF